The 22 T cell receptor beta chains listed next were all sequenced from one sample in a study of shared clonotypes between healthy human individuals. TCRdb keeps only in-frame clones here, not all; method: immunoSEQ multiplex PCR. This repertoire shows roughly 2 million clones, approximately 94% found once; its top ten account for roughly 0.13%. Sequencing input: naive CD4+ T cells sorted from blood. The subset here: CD45RA+ positively selected. These receptors were collected from a man aged 18 to 30 in good health.

The chain couples TRBV9 to TRBJ2-3, with 8 bases fitting TRBD2. Germline V gives CDR1 SGDLS, CDR2 YYNGEE. The CDR3 spans 15 residues. V lost 6 bases and J lost 2; bases outside the gene matches: 8. CDR3 residues: CASTKREGITDTQYF. CDR3 DNA sequence: TGTGCCAGCACTAAACGGGAGGGTATCACAGATACGCAGTATTTT.

The table lists this clone with a count of one. The J gene is TRBJ1-1, the V gene TRBV4-1; 7 bases are a match to TRBD1. This CDR3 is 17 amino acids long. The V segment lost 1 base and the J segment 0 bases; nucleotides outside the gene matches: 8. Germline V gives CDR1 MGHRA, CDR2 YSYEKL. This CDR3 reads CASSQARDRKLNTEAFF. CDR3 DNA sequence: TGCGCCAGCAGCCAAGCAAGGGACAGAAAATTGAACACTGAAGCTTTCTTT.

The V gene is TRBV27, the J gene TRBJ1-6; TRBD1 agrees at 8 bases. This CDR3 is 16 amino acids long. In germline, CDR1 is MNHEY, CDR2 SMNVEV (reference sequence). V trimming: 2 bases; J trimming: 7 bases; junction bases outside the gene matches: 7. In DNA form, the CDR3 reads TGTGCCAGCAGTTTACAACGGACAGGGACCAATTCACCCCTCCACTTT. It encodes CASSLQRTGTNSPLHF.

V is TRBV29-1 and J is TRBJ1-5; D remains ambiguous. Trimming shortened V by 4 bases and J by 9 bases, and 13 bases separated the two germline ends. The CDR3 extends over 12 amino acids. The germline V gene encodes CDR1 SQVTM and CDR2 ANQGSEA. CDR3: CSVVDVSGPQHF. CDR3 DNA sequence: TGCAGCGTTGTAGACGTATCGGGGCCCCAGCATTTT.

This rearrangement joins TRBV5-5 to TRBJ1-5; D is uncertain. CDR3 size: 18 residues. The ends were cut back, 0 bases at V and 5 bases at J, with 21 bases in the middle. Germline values: CDR1 SGHKS, CDR2 YYEKEE (reference sequence). The CDR3: CASSLAAVSRANYQPQHF. CDR3 coding DNA: TGTGCCAGCAGCTTGGCCGCTGTTAGCAGAGCAAATTATCAGCCCCAGCATTTT.

For the CDR3, the DNA is TGTGCCTGGAGTCCACAGGGACTAGCGGGTCAAGAGACCCAGTACTTC. Amino acid sequence: CAWSPQGLAGQETQYF. V gene TRBV30 combines with J gene TRBJ2-5, with 12 nucleotides matching TRBD2. The J segment lost 2 bases and the V segment lost 2 bases, leaving 6 bases of the junction unmatched. The CDR3 loop spans 16 amino acids. CDR1 is GTSNPN, CDR2 SVGIG, per germline (reference sequence).

The gene calls are TRBV11-2 and TRBJ2-3, with D possibly TRBD1 on 6 matching bases. The CDR3 is 14 residues long. The germline gives CDR1 SGHAT, CDR2 FQNNGV. V shed 4 bases and J shed 3 bases, with 11 bases lying between them. The CDR3 is CASSSTRGTDTQYF. In DNA form, the CDR3 reads TGTGCCAGCAGCTCGACCAGGGGAACAGATACGCAGTATTTT.

The chain couples TRBV4-3 to TRBJ2-3; TRBD2 matches at 16 bases. Germline-derived CDR1 and CDR2 are LGHNA and YSLEER. There are 18 residues in the CDR3. The V segment lost 0 bases and the J segment 5 bases; nucleotides outside the gene matches: 5. In nucleotides, the CDR3 is TGCGCCAGCAGCCAAGATGGGACTAGCGGGAGGGCCAGAGATACGCAGTATTTT. Protein sequence: CASSQDGTSGRARDTQYF.

V and J are TRBV11-2 and TRBJ1-2, with 9 bases that match TRBD1. Germline V CDR1 and CDR2: SGHAT, FQNNGV. The CDR3 spans 15 residues. V was clipped by 7 bases and J by 4 bases; unmatched bases: 10. For the CDR3, the DNA is TGTGCCAGCAACAGACAGGGGGGCTCAATCTATGGCTACACCTTC. Its protein is CASNRQGGSIYGYTF.

V gene TRBV5-6 combines with J gene TRBJ1-6; D is perhaps TRBD1 (5 bases). CDR1 and CDR2 (germline): SGHDT, YYEEEE. The CDR3 totals 16 residues. V was cut by 5 bases and J by 1 base, with 13 bases left in between. The DNA for the CDR3 is TGTGCCAGCAGTTTTGGGGCAGGGTCCTATAATTCACCCCTCCACTTT. Protein sequence: CASSFGAGSYNSPLHF.

The chain combines TRBV2 with TRBJ2-3; a weak D match, TRBD1 (6 bases). The V end was cut by 7 bases, the J end by 0 bases, with 14 bases between. CDR3 size: 15 residues. CDR1 and CDR2 from the germline V gene are SNHLY and FYNNEI. Here the CDR3 reads CASKPDRTSTDTQYF. The CDR3 DNA is TGTGCCAGCAAACCAGACAGGACTAGCACAGATACGCAGTATTTT.

The gene calls are TRBV4-1 and TRBJ2-7, with TRBD1 identical over 7 bases. With 3 bases clipped from V and 2 bases from J, the junction kept 7 bases outside the gene matches. The germline CDR1 and CDR2 sequences are MGHRA and YSYEKL. The CDR3 sequence is 15 residues long. This chain's CDR3 is CASSHALQGAYEQYF. The CDR3 bases are TGCGCCAGCAGCCACGCCCTTCAGGGGGCCTACGAGCAGTACTTC.

This chain joins TRBV18 and TRBJ2-3, with 11 bases that match TRBD2. CDR1 is KGHSH, CDR2 LQKENI, per germline. The J segment lost 2 bases and the V segment lost 3 bases, leaving 4 bases of the junction unmatched. The CDR3 length is 16 residues. CDR3 DNA: TGTGCCAGCTCACCTCGACTAGCGGGGCTCACAGATACGCAGTATTTT. This sequence encodes CASSPRLAGLTDTQYF.

This chain links TRBV10-3 with TRBJ1-5; 7 bases fit TRBD1. Trimming removed 10 bases from V and 9 bases from J; junction bases left unmatched: 18. The CDR3 has 15 residues. Germline V gene lookup returns CDR1 ENHRY and CDR2 SYGVKD. In DNA, the CDR3 is TGTGCCACGCAGGGGGTAAGCTCCGGCTTGTCGCCCCAGCATTTT. Its translation: CATQGVSSGLSPQHF.

The CDR3 DNA is TGTGCCAGCTCACCACCGGCCATGCCGGAGACCCAGTACTTC. Its protein product is CASSPPAMPETQYF. The chain recombines TRBV18 with TRBJ2-5; no definite D call. Germline V gene data show CDR1 as KGHSH and CDR2 as LQKENI. Deletions cut 0 bases from V and 5 bases from J, with 10 bases between. CDR3 length equals 14 residues.

On this clone: The sample has other DNA sequences that encode this CDR3 too. V is TRBV6-1 and J is TRBJ1-2, with a possible D match to TRBD1 (6 bases). Germline CDR1 is MNHNS and CDR2 is SASEGT. The length of the CDR3 is 13 residues. Trimming left V 3 bases short and J 4 bases short, with 9 bases between. This CDR3 reads CASSETGPYGYTF. CDR3 coding DNA: TGTGCCAGCAGTGAGACAGGCCCCTATGGCTACACCTTC.

This chain connects TRBV10-1 to TRBJ1-4; 7 nucleotides match TRBD1. Germline CDR1 reads WNHNN; CDR2 reads SYGVQD (reference sequence). The V segment lost 4 bases and the J segment 7 bases; nucleotides outside the gene matches: 6. This CDR3 has 14 amino acids. CDR3 DNA sequence: TGCGCCAGCAGTGCCGGGACAGCCGGTGAAAAACTGTTTTTT. Its translation is CASSAGTAGEKLFF.

This clone was detected once. This chain joins TRBV30 and TRBJ1-6, with no clear D. The V gene lost 5 bases and the J gene lost 8 bases, with 13 bases spanning the gap. The length of the CDR3 is 13 residues. Germline V CDR1 and CDR2: GTSNPN, SVGIG (reference sequence). This chain's CDR3 is CAWDRAPYSPLHF. The CDR3, as DNA: TGTGCCTGGGACCGGGCTCCATATTCACCCCTCCACTTT.

This rearrangement joins TRBV5-6 to TRBJ1-2, with TRBD1 matching 8 bases. V dropped 4 bases and J dropped 4; count of bases not matched to a gene: 12. CDR1 is SGHDT, CDR2 YYEEEE, per germline. The CDR3 extends over 16 amino acids. This CDR3 is CASSEAQGARGYGYTF. For the CDR3, the DNA is TGTGCCAGCAGCGAGGCCCAGGGGGCGCGCGGCTATGGCTACACCTTC.

The chain links TRBV9 to TRBJ1-2, with TRBD1 identical over 10 bases. Germline V CDR1 and CDR2: SGDLS, YYNGEE. V was clipped by 6 bases and J by 6 bases; unmatched bases: 11. The length of the CDR3 is 15 residues. The CDR3 DNA sequence: TGTGCCAGCACCAAGCCGGGACAGGGGCGAAATGGCTACACCTTC. It is translated as CASTKPGQGRNGYTF.

The gene calls are TRBV10-3 and TRBJ1-3, with TRBD1 matching over 8 bases. Germline V gene data show CDR1 as ENHRY and CDR2 as SYGVKD. The junction had 5 bases not matched to a gene; V was cut back by 4 bases and J by 0 bases. The CDR3 extends over 16 amino acids. The CDR3 loop is CAISGSTGGSGNTIYF. The CDR3 DNA follows: TGTGCCATCAGTGGATCTACAGGGGGCTCTGGAAACACCATATATTTT.

The chain is built from TRBV9 and TRBJ2-2, with 11 bases fitting TRBD1. CDR3 length: 16 amino acids. The V gene end was trimmed by 4 bases and the J gene end by 8 bases; junction bases not matched to a gene: 10. Germline V lookup: CDR1 SGDLS, CDR2 YYNGEE. CDR3 in DNA: TGTGCCAGCAGCAACCGGGACAGGGGGGCCCTGGGGGAGCTGTTTTTT. Protein product: CASSNRDRGALGELFF.